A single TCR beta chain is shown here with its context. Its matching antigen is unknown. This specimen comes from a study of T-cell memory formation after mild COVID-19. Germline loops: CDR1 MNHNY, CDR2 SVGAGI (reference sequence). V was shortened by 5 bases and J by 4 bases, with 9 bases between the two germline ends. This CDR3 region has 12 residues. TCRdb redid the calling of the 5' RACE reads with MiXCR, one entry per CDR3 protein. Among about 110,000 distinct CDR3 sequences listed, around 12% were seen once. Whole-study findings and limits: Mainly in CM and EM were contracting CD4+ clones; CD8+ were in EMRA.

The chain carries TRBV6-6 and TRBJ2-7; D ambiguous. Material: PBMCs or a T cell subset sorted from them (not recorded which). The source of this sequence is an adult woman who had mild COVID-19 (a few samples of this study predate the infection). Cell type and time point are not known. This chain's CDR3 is CASSPPQYEQYF. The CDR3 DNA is TGTGCCAGCAGTCCCCCTCAATACGAGCAGTACTTC.